This TCR beta chain was captured in a study of blood T cell repertoires in COVID-19. Study as a whole: The United States, Italy and Spain supplied acute and convalescent COVID-19 samples. From T cells, B-cell-depleted T cells, or PBMCs came the material, which was cDNA or gDNA.

The sample holds a few counts of this clone. Clones were sequenced by immunoSEQ multiplex PCR, and TCRdb holds only the in-frame ones, with some missing. Here the sample spans roughly 280,000 clones, more than 75% being singletons. Patients in Seattle were enrolled during active infection, then followed longitudinally. The sequence was obtained from a woman aged 60-70 years with COVID-19, enrolled during active disease. What was sequenced was peripheral blood.

The CDR3 nucleotides are TGTGCCAGCAGAGGGACAGGGATGGAGTACGGCTACACCTTC. It translates to CASRGTGMEYGYTF. V and J are TRBV6-5 and TRBJ1-2; 9 positions match TRBD1. Germline V CDR1 and CDR2: MNHEY, SVGAGI. Trimming took 6 bases from V and 8 from J; bases not matched to a gene: 10. The CDR3 consists of 14 residues.